This passage covers 6 T cell receptor beta chains from one sample sequenced in a study of shared clonotypes between healthy human individuals. Produced via immunoSEQ multiplex PCR; TCRdb's table is partial and in-frame only. Altogether 2 million to 2.5 million clones are present, 85% to 95% being singletons, with the ten largest covering 0.35% to 0.5%. Sequencing input: naive CD4+ T cells from PBMCs. Subset specified: CD45RA+ positively selected. The source of these receptors is a man aged 18 to 29 in good health. Some clones in this sample may be carry-over from other donors' samples.

The genes are TRBV11-1 and TRBJ2-7, with D possibly matching TRBD1 (5 bases). Germline CDR1 reads SGHAT; CDR2 reads FQDESV (reference sequence). There are 13 residues in the CDR3. Trimming shortened V by 2 bases and J by 4 bases, and 9 bases separated the two germline ends. CDR3 DNA sequence: TGTGCCAGCAGCTTACAGGGTTCGTACGAGCAGTACTTC. It translates to CASSLQGSYEQYF. Full variable domain (remainder filled in from reference TRBV11-1 and TRBJ2-7): EAEVAQSPRYKITEKSQAVAFWCDPISGHATLYWYRQILGQGPELLVQFQDESVVDDSQLPKDRFSAERLKGVDSTLKIQPAELGDSAMYLCASSLQGSYEQYFGPGTRLTVT.

V gene TRBV7-2 combines with J gene TRBJ2-4; no clear D gene. This CDR3 comprises 17 residues. Germline V gives CDR1 SGHTA, CDR2 FQGNSA. V was clipped by 1 base and J by 0 bases, with 13 bases between them. The DNA for the CDR3 is TGTGCCAGCAGCTTAGGTGTGGTGAGAATAGCCAAAAACATTCAGTACTTC. It encodes CASSLGVVRIAKNIQYF.

The CDR3 nucleotides are TGTGCCAGCAGCTTAGGTGGGGGCGGAATTACGGAGACCCAGTACTTC. This translates into CASSLGGGGITETQYF. This chain links TRBV11-1 with TRBJ2-5, with D tentatively TRBD1 (6 bases). The CDR3 loop spans 16 amino acids. The germline V gene encodes CDR1 SGHAT and CDR2 FQDESV (reference sequence). The germline V and J ends were trimmed by 1 base and 5 bases, with 17 bases remaining between them.

This chain uses TRBV29-1 with TRBJ2-5, with D hard to call. In germline, CDR1 is SQVTM, CDR2 ANQGSEA. This CDR3 contains 14 residues. Trimming left V 3 bases short and J 2 bases short, with 13 bases between. The CDR3, as DNA: TGCAGCGTTGAGCCCGCAGCTAAGCAAGAGACCCAGTACTTC. The encoded protein is CSVEPAAKQETQYF.

V usage is TRBV20-1 and J usage is TRBJ2-5, with TRBD1 as a possible D gene (5 bases). The V and J ends lost 5 bases and 4 bases respectively, with 8 bases between them. The CDR3 has 11 residues. CDR1 and CDR2 (germline): DFQATT, SNEGSKA (reference sequence). The CDR3 sequence: CSAWGRETQYF. CDR3 nucleotide sequence: TGCAGTGCTTGGGGCCGAGAGACCCAGTACTTC.

This sequence joins TRBV28 and TRBJ2-7; the match to TRBD1 covers 7 bases. CDR1 is MDHEN, CDR2 SYDVKM, per germline. The V segment lost 4 bases and the J segment 4 bases; nucleotides outside the gene matches: 19. The CDR3 has 18 residues. CDR3 protein: CASSSRQGDRPGAYEQYF. The DNA for the CDR3 is TGTGCCAGCAGTTCCCGACAGGGAGATAGGCCGGGCGCGTACGAGCAGTACTTC. The full variable domain, in which reference TRBV28 and TRBJ2-7 provide the parts outside the CDR3, is DVKVTQSSRYLVKRTGEKVFLECVQDMDHENMFWYRQDPGLGLRLIYFSYDVKMKEKGDIPEGYSVSREKKERFSLILESASTNQTSMYLCASSSRQGDRPGAYEQYFGPGTRLTVT.